This passage covers 5 T cell receptor beta chains from one sample sequenced in a study of blood T cell repertoires in COVID-19. Profiled with immunoSEQ multiplex PCR; TCRdb holds only in-frame clones, not every one. The profile shows 37,000 or so clones, 81% of them singletons. Material: peripheral blood. These receptors all come from a man older than 75 with active or convalescent COVID-19.

The chain joins TRBV4-2 to TRBJ2-5; D is uncertain. Trimming pared 0 bases from V and 4 bases from J, leaving 6 bases between. This CDR3 comprises 13 residues. Germline CDR1 reads LGHNA; CDR2 reads YNFKEQ. The CDR3 DNA reads as TGTGCCAGCAGCCAAGAAAGGAGAGAGACCCAGTACTTC. Protein product: CASSQERRETQYF.

This clone was picked up a small number of times. The genes are TRBV19 and TRBJ2-3, with D unclear. CDR1 is LNHDA, CDR2 SQIVND, per germline (reference sequence). The CDR3 totals 15 residues. Trimming left V 7 bases short and J 0 bases short, with 14 bases between. CDR3 residues: CASKVEIGSTDTQYF. The CDR3, as DNA: TGTGCCAGTAAAGTGGAAATCGGGAGCACAGATACGCAGTATTTT.

The DNA of the CDR3 is TGTGCCAGCAGCTTGGTCCAGTCGGATACGCAGTATTTT. It yields the protein CASSLVQSDTQYF. The chain employs TRBV5-4 and TRBJ2-3; D is ambiguous. The germline V gene encodes CDR1 SGHNT and CDR2 YYREEE (reference sequence). V gave up 0 bases and J gave up 6 bases, with 8 bases separating them. The CDR3 extends over 13 amino acids.

The gene calls are TRBV7-2 and TRBJ2-3; 10 bases match TRBD2. The CDR3 is 18 amino acids. Germline trimming cut 1 base from V and 0 bases from J; bases unmatched to any gene: 7. Germline CDR1 SGHTA, CDR2 FQGNSA. The CDR3: CASSLGSGGYASTDTQYF. The DNA for the CDR3 is TGTGCCAGCAGCTTAGGTAGCGGGGGGTACGCTAGCACAGATACGCAGTATTTT.

The chain links TRBV11-2 to TRBJ1-4, with a weak D call TRBD1 (6 bases). This CDR3 comprises 14 residues. Germline V lookup: CDR1 SGHAT, CDR2 FQNNGV. V shed 7 bases and J shed 4 bases, with 13 bases lying between them. This chain's CDR3 is CASTLTGRNEKLFF. The CDR3 nucleotides read TGTGCCAGCACCCTGACAGGCCGTAATGAAAAACTGTTTTTT.